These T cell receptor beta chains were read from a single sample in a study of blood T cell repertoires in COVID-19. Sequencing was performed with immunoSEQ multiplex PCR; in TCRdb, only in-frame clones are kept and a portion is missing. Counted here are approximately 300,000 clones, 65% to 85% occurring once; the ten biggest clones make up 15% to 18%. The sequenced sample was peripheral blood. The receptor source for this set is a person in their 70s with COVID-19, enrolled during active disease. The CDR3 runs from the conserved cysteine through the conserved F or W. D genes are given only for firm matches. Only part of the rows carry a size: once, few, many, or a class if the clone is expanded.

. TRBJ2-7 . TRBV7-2 TGTGCCAGCAGCAAGGACAGATCGAGTCGCGAGCAGTACTTC CASSKDRSSREQYF
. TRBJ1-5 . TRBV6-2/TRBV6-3 TGTGCCAGCAGTTACACGGGGGGGACGAGACAGCCCCAGCATTTT CASSYTGGTRQPQHF
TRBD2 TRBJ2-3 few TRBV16 TGTGCCAGCAGCCAATCCCTAGCGGGTCTCACAGATACGCAGTATTTT CASSQSLAGLTDTQYF
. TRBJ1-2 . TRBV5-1 TGCGCCAGCAGCTCGACAGACTATGGCTACACCTTC CASSSTDYGYTF
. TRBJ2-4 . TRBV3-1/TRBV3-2 TGTGCCAGCAGCCAACCGGGACAACGAGTAGCCAAAAACATTCAGTACTTC CASSQPGQRVAKNIQYF
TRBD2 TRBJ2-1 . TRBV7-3 TGTGCCAGCAGCCCCCACGGCGGCGGGGGGGTTAATGAGCAGTTCTTC CASSPHGGGGVNEQFF
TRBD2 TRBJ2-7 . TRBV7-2 TGTGCCAGCAGCTTATCTGGCGGGAGGGCGTCTGTAACCTACGAGCAGTACTTC CASSLSGGRASVTYEQYF
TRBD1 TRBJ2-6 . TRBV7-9 TGTGCCAGCAGCCGAGGGACAGGGGGTACTGGGGCCAACGTCCTGACTTTC CASSRGTGGTGANVLTF
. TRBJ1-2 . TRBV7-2 TGTGCCAGCAGCTTAATTTTGACAGGTCGTTTAAACTATGGCTACACCTTC CASSLILTGRLNYGYTF
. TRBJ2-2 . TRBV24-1 TGTGCCACCAGTGATTTGCGGTTCGGGGGCACCGGGGAGCTGTTTTTT CATSDLRFGGTGELFF
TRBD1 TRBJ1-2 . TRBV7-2 TGTGCCAGCAGCCCCTCAGGGGGTAACTATGGCTACACCTTC CASSPSGGNYGYTF
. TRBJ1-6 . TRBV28 TGTGCCAGCAGTTCCGGACAGAGTAATTCACCCCTCCACTTT CASSSGQSNSPLHF
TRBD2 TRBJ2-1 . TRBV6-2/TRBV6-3 TGTGCCAGCAGTCAAGGACTAGCGGAGGCGTATAGTTATGACCCCTACAATGAGCAGTTCTTC CASSQGLAEAYSYDPYNEQFF
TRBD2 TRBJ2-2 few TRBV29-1 TGCAGCGTATGGGGGGGAGTCAACACCGGGGAGCTGTTTTTT CSVWGGVNTGELFF
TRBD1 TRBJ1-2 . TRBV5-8 TGTGCCAGCAGCTTGGGGGACAGGGGGCTGGGAGGCTACACCTTC CASSLGDRGLGGYTF
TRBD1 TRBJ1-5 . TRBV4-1 TGCGCCAGCAGCCAACTACAGGGGAACAATCAGCCCCAGCATTTT CASSQLQGNNQPQHF
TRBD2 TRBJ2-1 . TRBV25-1 TGTGCCAGCAGTGATCAGGGAGGGGATGACAATGAGCAGTTCTTC CASSDQGGDDNEQFF
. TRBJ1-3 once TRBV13 TGTGCCAGCAGCTCAGAAGACAGTAACTCTGGAAACACCATATATTTT CASSSEDSNSGNTIYF
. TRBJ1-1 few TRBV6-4 TGTGCCAGCAGTGAGCTGGGCAGGGCGGTGGGGACTGAAGCTTTCTTT CASSELGRAVGTEAFF
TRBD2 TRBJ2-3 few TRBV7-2 TGTGCCAGCAGCCCCCTAGCGGGGGGAGTCGGTACGCAGTATTTT CASSPLAGGVGTQYF
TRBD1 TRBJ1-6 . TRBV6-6 TGTGCCAGCAGCTCACCCGGGACAGGCAATAATTCACCCCTCCACTTT CASSSPGTGNNSPLHF
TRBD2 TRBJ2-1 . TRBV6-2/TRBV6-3 TGTGCCAGCAGTTACCAGAGTCGGGCGGGAGTGAGTAGTGAGCAGTTCTTC CASSYQSRAGVSSEQFF
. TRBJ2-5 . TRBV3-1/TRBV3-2 TGTGCCAGCAGCCCCCCCAGGGGTGGGACACAAGAGACCCAGTACTTC CASSPPRGGTQETQYF
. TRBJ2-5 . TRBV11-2 TGTGCCAGCAGCTTAGGCTGGGGACTTCTAGAGACCCAGTACTTC CASSLGWGLLETQYF
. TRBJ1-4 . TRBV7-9 TGTGCCAGCAGTCCCATGGGAGTAAAACGGAATCAAAAACTGTTTTTT CASSPMGVKRNQKLFF
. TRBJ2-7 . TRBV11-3 TGTGCCAGCAGCTTATGGAGTCAACTGACCTACGAGCAGTACTTC CASSLWSQLTYEQYF
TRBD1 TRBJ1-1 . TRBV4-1 TGCGCCAGCAGCCAACTCGCGGGGCAGGGGGCGAACACTGAAGCTTTCTTT CASSQLAGQGANTEAFF
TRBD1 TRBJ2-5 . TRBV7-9 TGTGCCAGCAGCCATCGACAGGGGTCCCAAGAGACCCAGTACTTC CASSHRQGSQETQYF
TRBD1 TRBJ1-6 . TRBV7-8 TGTGCCAGCAGCCTGTGGGTAGGACAGGGAGTTTCACCCCTCCACTTT CASSLWVGQGVSPLHF
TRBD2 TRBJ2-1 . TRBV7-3 TGTGCCAGCAGCTTAACCGTAGCGGGGGGCCGGAATGAGCAGTTCTTC CASSLTVAGGRNEQFF
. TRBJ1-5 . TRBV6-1 TGTGCCAGCAGTGATCGGGCAGGACAGAGCAATCAGCCCCAGCATTTT CASSDRAGQSNQPQHF
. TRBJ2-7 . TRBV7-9 TGTGCCAGCAGCTTAGGCGGCGGGGCTAGAGGGCAGTACTTC CASSLGGGARGQYF
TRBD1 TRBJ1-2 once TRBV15 TGTGCCACCAGCAGAGGGGGACAGGGCCCTAACTATGGCTACACCTTC CATSRGGQGPNYGYTF
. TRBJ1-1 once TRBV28 TGTGCCAGCAGAGACAGTGTGAACACTGAAGCTTTCTTT CASRDSVNTEAFF
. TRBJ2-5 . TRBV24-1 TGTGCCACCCGCGCCAAACAGGCCGAAGAGACCCAGTACTTC CATRAKQAEETQYF
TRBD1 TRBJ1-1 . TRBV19 TGTGCCAGTAGTTCACCACAGGGGCGGAACACTGAAGCTTTCTTT CASSSPQGRNTEAFF
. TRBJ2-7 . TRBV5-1 TGCGCCAGCAGCTTGTGGCGGCTAGGCGACGAGCAGTACTTC CASSLWRLGDEQYF
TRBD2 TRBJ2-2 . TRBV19 TGTGCCAGTAGTATCACTAGCGGCCTCTCCCCCGGGGAGCTGTTTTTT CASSITSGLSPGELFF
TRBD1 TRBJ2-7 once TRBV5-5 TGTGCCAGCAGCTTGGGGGACAGGGTCGTCTACGAGCAGTACTTC CASSLGDRVVYEQYF
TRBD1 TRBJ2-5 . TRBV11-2 TGTGCCAGCAGCTTAGGGACAGGGGAGACCCAGTACTTC CASSLGTGETQYF
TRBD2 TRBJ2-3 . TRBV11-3 TGTGCCAGCAGCTCTAGCGGGGTCACAGATACGCAGTATTTT CASSSSGVTDTQYF
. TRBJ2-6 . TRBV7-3 TGTGCCAGCAGCTCGAGGGTAGGATCTGGGGCCAACGTCCTGACTTTC CASSSRVGSGANVLTF
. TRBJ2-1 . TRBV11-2 TGTGCCAGCAGACCGGGTGGGGGGAATGAGCAGTTCTTC CASRPGGGNEQFF
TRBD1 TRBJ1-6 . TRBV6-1 TGTGCCAGCAGTGAAGAGGACAGGGCAGGCTCCTATAATTCACCCCTCCACTTT CASSEEDRAGSYNSPLHF
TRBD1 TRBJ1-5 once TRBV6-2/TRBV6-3 TGTGCCAGCAGTTACACGACAGGGAATCAGCCCCAGCATTTT CASSYTTGNQPQHF
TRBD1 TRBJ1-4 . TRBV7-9 TGTGCCAGCAGCCGAACAGGGGCACTAAGCGAAAAACTGTTTTTT CASSRTGALSEKLFF
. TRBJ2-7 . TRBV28 TGTGCCAGCTTTAAGGAAGGAGACTACGAGCAGTACTTC CASFKEGDYEQYF
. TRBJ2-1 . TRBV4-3 TGCGCCAGCAGCCAAGAGAGGGGAGGCCTAGCCTTGGGGATTATTTCAAATGAGCAGTTCTTC CASSQERGGLALGIISNEQFF
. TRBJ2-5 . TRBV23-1 TGCGCCAGCAGTCAGAGGCGGTGGCGGGGAGAGACCCAGTACTTC CASSQRRWRGETQYF
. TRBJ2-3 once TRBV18 TGTGCCAGCTCATCAGCGTCAGATACGCAGTATTTT CASSSASDTQYF
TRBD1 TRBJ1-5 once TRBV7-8 TGTGCCAGCAGCCCGGGGACAGGGGGTGGGCAGCCCCAGCATTTT CASSPGTGGGQPQHF
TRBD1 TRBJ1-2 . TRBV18 TGTGCCAGCTCACCCATCGACAGGGCTTCTAACTATGGCTACACCTTC CASSPIDRASNYGYTF
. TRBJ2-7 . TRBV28 TGTGCCAGCAGGACCGGGATTTACGAGCAGTACTTC CASRTGIYEQYF
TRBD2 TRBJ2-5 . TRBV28 TGTGCCAGCAGTCCGGGACTAGGGGGTGGAGAGACCCAGTACTTC CASSPGLGGGETQYF
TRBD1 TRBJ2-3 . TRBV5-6 TGTGCCAGCAGCCTCAATCCGGGACAGGCCACAGATACGCAGTATTTT CASSLNPGQATDTQYF
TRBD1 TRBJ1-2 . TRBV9 TGTGCCAGCAGCGTAGAGGGACAGGGATTGGATGGCTACACCTTC CASSVEGQGLDGYTF
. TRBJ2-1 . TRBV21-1 TGTGCCAGCAGCAGAGGACAGGGGGAAAGGGCCGGCGGTAATGAGCAGTTCTTC CASSRGQGERAGGNEQFF